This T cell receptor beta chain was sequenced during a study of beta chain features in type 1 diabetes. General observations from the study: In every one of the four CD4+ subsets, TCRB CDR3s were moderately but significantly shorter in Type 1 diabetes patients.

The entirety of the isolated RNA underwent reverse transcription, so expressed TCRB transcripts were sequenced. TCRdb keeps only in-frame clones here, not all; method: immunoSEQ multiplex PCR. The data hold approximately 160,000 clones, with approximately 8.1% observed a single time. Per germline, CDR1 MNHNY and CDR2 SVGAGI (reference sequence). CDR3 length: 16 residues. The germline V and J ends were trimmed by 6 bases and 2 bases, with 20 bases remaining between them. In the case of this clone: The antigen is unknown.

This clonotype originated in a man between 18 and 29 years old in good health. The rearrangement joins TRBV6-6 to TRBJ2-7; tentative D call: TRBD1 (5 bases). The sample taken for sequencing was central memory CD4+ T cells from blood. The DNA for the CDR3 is TGTGCCAGCAGATATACAGGCACCGTTCAAACCTACGAGCAGTACTTC. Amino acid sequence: CASRYTGTVQTYEQYF.